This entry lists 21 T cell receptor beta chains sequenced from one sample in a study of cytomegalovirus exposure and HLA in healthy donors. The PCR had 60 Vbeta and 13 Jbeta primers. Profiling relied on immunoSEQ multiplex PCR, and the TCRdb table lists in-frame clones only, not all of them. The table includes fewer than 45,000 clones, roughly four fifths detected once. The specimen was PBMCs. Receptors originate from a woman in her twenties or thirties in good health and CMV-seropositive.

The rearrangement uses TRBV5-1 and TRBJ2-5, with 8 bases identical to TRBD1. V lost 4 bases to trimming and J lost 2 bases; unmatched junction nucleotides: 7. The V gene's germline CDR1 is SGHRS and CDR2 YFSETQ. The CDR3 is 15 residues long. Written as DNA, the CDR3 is TGCGCCAGCAGCCTAGGTCGGACAGGGCAAGAGACCCAGTACTTC. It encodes CASSLGRTGQETQYF.

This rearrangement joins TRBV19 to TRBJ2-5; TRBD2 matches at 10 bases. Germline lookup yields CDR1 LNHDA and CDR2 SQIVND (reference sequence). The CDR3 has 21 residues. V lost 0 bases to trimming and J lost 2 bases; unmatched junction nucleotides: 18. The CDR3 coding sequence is TGTGCCAGTAGTATAGACCCCCCGGGAGCGGGAGGGCCTACAGATCAAGAGACCCAGTACTTC. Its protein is CASSIDPPGAGGPTDQETQYF.

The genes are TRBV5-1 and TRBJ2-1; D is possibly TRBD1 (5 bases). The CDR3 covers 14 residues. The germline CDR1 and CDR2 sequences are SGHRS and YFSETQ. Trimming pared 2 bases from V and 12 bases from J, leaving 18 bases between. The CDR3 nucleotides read TGCGCCAGCAGCTTTAGTTCCATAGGGGCAGGGCAGTTCTTC. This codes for CASSFSSIGAGQFF.

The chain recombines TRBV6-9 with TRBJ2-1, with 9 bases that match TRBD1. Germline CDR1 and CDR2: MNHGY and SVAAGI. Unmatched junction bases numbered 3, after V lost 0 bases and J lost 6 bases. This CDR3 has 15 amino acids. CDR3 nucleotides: TGTGCCAGCAGTTATTCGGGGACAGGGAGCAATGAGCAGTTCTTC. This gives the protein CASSYSGTGSNEQFF.

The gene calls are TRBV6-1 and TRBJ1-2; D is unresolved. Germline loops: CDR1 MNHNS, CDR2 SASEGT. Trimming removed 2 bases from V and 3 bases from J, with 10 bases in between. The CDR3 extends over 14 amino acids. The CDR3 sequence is CASSEPGVDYGYTF. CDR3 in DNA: TGTGCCAGCAGTGAACCCGGGGTTGACTATGGCTACACCTTC.

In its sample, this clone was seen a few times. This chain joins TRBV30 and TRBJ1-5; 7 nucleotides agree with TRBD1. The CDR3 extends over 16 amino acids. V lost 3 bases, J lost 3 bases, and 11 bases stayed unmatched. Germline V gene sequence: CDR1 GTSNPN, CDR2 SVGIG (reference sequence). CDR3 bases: TGTGCCTGGAGCAATCGAAGACAGGGCCTCAATCAGCCCCAGCATTTT. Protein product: CAWSNRRQGLNQPQHF.

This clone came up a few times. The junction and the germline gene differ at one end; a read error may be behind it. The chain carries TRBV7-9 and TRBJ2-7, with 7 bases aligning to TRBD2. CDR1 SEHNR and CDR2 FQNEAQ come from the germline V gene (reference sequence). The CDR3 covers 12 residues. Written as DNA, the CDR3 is TGTTCCAGCAGCTGGGGGGGAAAAGAGCAGTACTTC. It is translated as CSSSWGGKEQYF. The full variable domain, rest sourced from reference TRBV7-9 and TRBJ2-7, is DTGVSQNPRHKITKRGQNVTFRCDPISEHNRLYWYRQTLGQGPEFLTYFQNEAQLEKSRLLSDRFSAERPKGSFSTLEIQRTEQGDSAMYLCSSSWGGKEQYFGPGTRLTVT.

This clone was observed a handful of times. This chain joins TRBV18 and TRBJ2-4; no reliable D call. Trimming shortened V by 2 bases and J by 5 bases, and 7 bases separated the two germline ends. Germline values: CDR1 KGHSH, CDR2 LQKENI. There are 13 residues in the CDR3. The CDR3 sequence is CASSPGPQNIQYF. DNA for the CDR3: TGTGCCAGCTCACCAGGGCCCCAAAACATTCAGTACTTC.

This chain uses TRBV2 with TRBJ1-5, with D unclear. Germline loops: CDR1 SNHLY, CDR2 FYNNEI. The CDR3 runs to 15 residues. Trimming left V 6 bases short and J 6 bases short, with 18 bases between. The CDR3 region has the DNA TGTGCCAGCAGAGGTCAACCGGGGAATGGTCAGCCCCAGCATTTT. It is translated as CASRGQPGNGQPQHF.

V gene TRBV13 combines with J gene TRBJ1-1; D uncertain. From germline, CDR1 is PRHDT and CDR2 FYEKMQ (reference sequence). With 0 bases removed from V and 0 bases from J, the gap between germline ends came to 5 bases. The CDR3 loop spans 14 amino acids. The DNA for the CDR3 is TGTGCCAGCAGCTTAGGGCAGATGAACACTGAAGCTTTCTTT. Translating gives CASSLGQMNTEAFF. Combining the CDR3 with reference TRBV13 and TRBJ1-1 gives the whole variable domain AAGVIQSPRHLIKEKRETATLKCYPIPRHDTVYWYQQGPGQDPQFLISFYEKMQSDKGSIPDRFSAQQFSDYHSELNMSSLELGDSALYFCASSLGQMNTEAFFGQGTRLTVV.

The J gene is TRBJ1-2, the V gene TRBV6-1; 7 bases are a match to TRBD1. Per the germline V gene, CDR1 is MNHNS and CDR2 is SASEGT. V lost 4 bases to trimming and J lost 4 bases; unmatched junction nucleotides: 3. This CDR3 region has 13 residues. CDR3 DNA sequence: TGTGCCAGCAGTGTAGCAGGGGGCTATGGCTACACCTTC. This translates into CASSVAGGYGYTF.

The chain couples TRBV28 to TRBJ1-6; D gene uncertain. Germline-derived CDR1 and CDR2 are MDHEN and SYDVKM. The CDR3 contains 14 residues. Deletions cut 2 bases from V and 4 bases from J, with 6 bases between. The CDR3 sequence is CASSLGLYNSPLHF. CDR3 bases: TGTGCCAGCAGTTTAGGCCTTTATAATTCACCCCTCCACTTT. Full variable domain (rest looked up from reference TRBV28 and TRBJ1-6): DVKVTQSSRYLVKRTGEKVFLECVQDMDHENMFWYRQDPGLGLRLIYFSYDVKMKEKGDIPEGYSVSREKKERFSLILESASTNQTSMYLCASSLGLYNSPLHFGNGTRLTVT.

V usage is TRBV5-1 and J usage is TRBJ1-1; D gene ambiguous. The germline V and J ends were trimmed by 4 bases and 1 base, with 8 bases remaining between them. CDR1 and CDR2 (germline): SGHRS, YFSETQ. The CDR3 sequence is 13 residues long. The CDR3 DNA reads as TGCGCCAGCAGCACGACAAAGAACACTGAAGCTTTCTTT. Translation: CASSTTKNTEAFF.

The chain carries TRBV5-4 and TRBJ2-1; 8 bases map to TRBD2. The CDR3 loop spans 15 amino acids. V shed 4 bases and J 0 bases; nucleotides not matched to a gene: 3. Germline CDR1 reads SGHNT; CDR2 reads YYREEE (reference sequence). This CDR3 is CASSRGTSSYNEQFF. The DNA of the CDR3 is TGTGCCAGCAGCCGAGGGACTAGCTCCTACAATGAGCAGTTCTTC.

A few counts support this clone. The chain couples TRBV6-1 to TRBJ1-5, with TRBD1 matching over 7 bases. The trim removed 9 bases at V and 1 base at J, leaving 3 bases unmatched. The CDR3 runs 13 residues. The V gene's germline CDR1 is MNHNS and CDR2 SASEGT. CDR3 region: CASGQESNQPQHF. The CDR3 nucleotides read TGTGCCAGTGGACAGGAGAGCAATCAGCCCCAGCATTTT.

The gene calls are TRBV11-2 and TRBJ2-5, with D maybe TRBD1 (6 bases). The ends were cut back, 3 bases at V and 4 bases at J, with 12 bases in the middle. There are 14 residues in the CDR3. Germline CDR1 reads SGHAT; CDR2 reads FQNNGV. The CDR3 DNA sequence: TGTGCCAGCAGCTTCCTCACAGGGCTAGAGACCCAGTACTTC. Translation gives CASSFLTGLETQYF. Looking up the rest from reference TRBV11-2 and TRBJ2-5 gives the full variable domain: EAGVAQSPRYKIIEKRQSVAFWCNPISGHATLYWYQQILGQGPKLLIQFQNNGVVDDSQLPKDRFSAERLKGVDSTLKIQPAKLEDSAVYLCASSFLTGLETQYFGPGTRLLVL.

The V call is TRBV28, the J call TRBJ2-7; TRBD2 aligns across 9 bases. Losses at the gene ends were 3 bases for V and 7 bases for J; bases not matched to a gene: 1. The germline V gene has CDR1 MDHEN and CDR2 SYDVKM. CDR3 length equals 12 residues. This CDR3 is CASSFGLAEQYF. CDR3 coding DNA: TGTGCCAGCAGTTTCGGACTAGCGGAGCAGTACTTC.

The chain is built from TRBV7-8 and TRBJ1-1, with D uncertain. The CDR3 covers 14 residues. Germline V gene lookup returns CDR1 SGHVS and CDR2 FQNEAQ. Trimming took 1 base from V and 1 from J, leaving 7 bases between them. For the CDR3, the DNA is TGTGCCAGCAGCTTAGAAACGGGGAACACTGAAGCTTTCTTT. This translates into CASSLETGNTEAFF.

CDR3 loop: CASSPKGKSLFF. The CDR3 nucleotides are TGTGCCAGCAGTCCGAAGGGGAAATCCCTGTTTTTT. This chain links TRBV7-8 with TRBJ1-4, with TRBD1 as a possible D gene (5 bases). This CDR3 spans 12 amino acids. Germline assignment: CDR1 SGHVS and CDR2 FQNEAQ. Trimming removed 6 bases from V and 14 bases from J, with 16 bases in between. Filled out from reference TRBV7-8 and TRBJ1-4, the complete variable domain reads GAGVSQSPRYKVAKRGQDVALRCDPISGHVSLFWYQQALGQGPEFLTYFQNEAQLDKSGLPSDRFFAERPEGSVSTLKIQRTQQEDSAVYLCASSPKGKSLFFGSGTQLSVL.

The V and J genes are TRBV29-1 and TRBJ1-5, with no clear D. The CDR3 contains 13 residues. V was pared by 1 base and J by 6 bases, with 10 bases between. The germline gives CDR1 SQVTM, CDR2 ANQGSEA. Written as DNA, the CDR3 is TGCAGCGTTGAAGGGCCCGAGGGTCAGCCCCAGCATTTT. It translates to CSVEGPEGQPQHF.

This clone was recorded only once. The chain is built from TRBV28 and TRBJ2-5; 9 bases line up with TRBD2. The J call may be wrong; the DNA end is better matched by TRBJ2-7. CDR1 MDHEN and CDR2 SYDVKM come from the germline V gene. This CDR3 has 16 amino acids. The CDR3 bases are TGTGCCAGCAGTTTGCGTATGGCGGGAGGGCTCTACGAGCAGTACTTC. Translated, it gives CASSLRMAGGLYEQYF.